A single count supports the clone carrying this TCR beta chain. Its specificity is unknown. RNA was isolated and reverse transcribed to cDNA, the sequencing template. Generated by immunoSEQ multiplex PCR, the TCRdb table keeps only in-frame clones and is missing some. The sample contains fewer than 150,000 clones, 56% of which appear only once. The treatment was: oral pan-JAK inhibitor, 5-10 mg twice daily. Peripheral blood and lesional scalp punch biopsies came from alopecia areata patients. This specimen belongs to a study of CD8+ T cells in alopecia areata. General study results and limits: Tofacitinib yielded significantly lower scalp clonality and fewer expanded CD8+ clones among the top 100. Association of baseline CD8+ expansion with response is uncertain owing to one nonresponder. Although TCR sharing was seen in mice, sharing across patients was less clear, possibly for HLA-related reasons.

The V gene lost 7 bases and the J gene lost 5 bases, with 15 bases spanning the gap. The CDR3 length is 12 residues. Per germline, CDR1 GTSNPN and CDR2 SVGIG (reference sequence). V usage is TRBV30 and J usage is TRBJ2-7; D perhaps matches TRBD1 (6 bases). The TCR was taken from a human donor with alopecia areata. This specimen consisted of CD4+ T cells sorted from blood, obtained at week 24, from a patient treated with tofacitinib. CDR3 nucleotides: TGTGCCTTAAAACAGGGCGCGAACGAGCAGTACTTC. Translation gives CALKQGANEQYF.